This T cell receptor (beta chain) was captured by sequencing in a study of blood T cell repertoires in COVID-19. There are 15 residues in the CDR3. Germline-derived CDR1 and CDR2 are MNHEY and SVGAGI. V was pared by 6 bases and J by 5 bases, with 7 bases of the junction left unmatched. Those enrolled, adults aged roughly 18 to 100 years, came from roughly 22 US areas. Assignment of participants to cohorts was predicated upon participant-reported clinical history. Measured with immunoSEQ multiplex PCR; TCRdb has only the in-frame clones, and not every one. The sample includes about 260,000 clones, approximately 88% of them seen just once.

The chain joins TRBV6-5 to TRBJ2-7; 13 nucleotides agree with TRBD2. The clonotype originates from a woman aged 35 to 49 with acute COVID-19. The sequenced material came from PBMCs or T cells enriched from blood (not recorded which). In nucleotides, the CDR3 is TGTGCCAGCAGCCGGGGACTAGCGGGAATCGACGAGCAGTACGTC. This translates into CASSRGLAGIDEQYV.